This T cell receptor (beta chain) was recorded in a study of shared clonotypes between healthy human individuals. V was trimmed by 0 bases and J by 2 bases, leaving 11 bases between them. The CDR3 consists of 15 residues. The germline gives CDR1 SEHNR, CDR2 FQNEAQ (reference sequence). Study-level findings and limits: What naive subsets generally showed was a larger estimated richness than memory subsets showed.

CD45RO-negative cells were positively selected for CCR7, leaving out terminally differentiated effector memory CD45RA+ cells. All of the donors resided in Nashville, Tennessee, and each was a Caucasian adult. Authors' analysis steps: Sequence data from immunoSEQ were junction-only and lacked quality scores; consequently, filtering differed. Sequencing used immunoSEQ multiplex PCR; TCRdb keeps in-frame clones, though not all of them. Clonal size and the V and J genes are those of that table, whereas D and trimming came from the DNA. The data contain around 2,000,000 clones, about 95% of them singletons. As concerns this clone: The antigen is not known.

The rearrangement uses TRBV7-9 and TRBJ2-7; D unclear. The TCR comes from a man aged 18 to 35 in good health. The specimen was naive CD8+ T cells sorted from blood. The CDR3 DNA reads as TGTGCCAGCAGCTTAGCGCAGAGTGGACCCTACGAGCAGTACTTC. Its protein is CASSLAQSGPYEQYF.